The T cell receptor beta chain described here comes from a study of blood T cells in healthy people across ages. A second PCR, run for about 7 to 11 cycles, used a sample-barcoded 5' primer plus a J-beta primer mix. TCRdb re-called the 5' RACE reads through MiXCR, storing one row per CDR3 protein. The sample lists approximately 350,000 distinct CDR3 sequences, approximately 52% occurring once. This clonotype has a count of ten or more. Its matching antigen is unknown. Study-level findings and limits: Roughly linearly, TCR beta diversity per million T cells fell as age increased. A greater number of naive CD4+ cells and higher diversity distinguished long-lived donors from aged donors.

Losses at the gene ends were 2 bases for V and 2 bases for J; bases not matched to a gene: 8. The CDR3 contains 17 residues. Germline V gene sequence: CDR1 LGHDT, CDR2 YNNKEL (reference sequence). V usage is TRBV3-1 and J usage is TRBJ2-3; TRBD2 matches at 9 bases. The origin of this receptor is a man between 60 and 75 years old in good health. Specimen: blood. CDR3 in amino acids: CASSQWWRGGSTDTQYF. The CDR3 DNA is TGTGCCAGCAGCCAATGGTGGCGGGGGGGGTCCACAGATACGCAGTATTTT.